The clone carrying this TCR beta chain was counted once. Its antigen is not known. These data originate in a study of cytomegalovirus exposure and HLA in healthy donors. Study-level background: There were a few hundred genotyped donors. Of these, about 81% fell in the genetic ancestry cluster associated with self-reported Caucasian donors. Study-wide results and limits: The study reported that TCR beta sequences accurately predicted HLA-A and HLA-B alleles in most subjects. Accounts indicate the classifier identified cytomegalovirus status with strong specificity and sensitivity. Sequencing likely generated an artifact that appeared as a cluster of highly shared sequence variants.

This CDR3 spans 15 amino acids. With 6 bases clipped from V and 4 bases from J, the junction kept 8 bases outside the gene matches. Germline CDR1 is MNHEY and CDR2 is SMNVEV (reference sequence). Primers: 60 Vbeta forward and 13 Jbeta reverse. Assay: immunoSEQ multiplex PCR; the TCRdb copy retains only in-frame clones and omits some. Among more than 50,000 clones listed, approximately 85% were seen once. The receptor comes from a female donor in good health and CMV-seronegative. The sample was PBMCs. The rearrangement joins TRBV27 to TRBJ2-7, with 11 bases that match TRBD2. The CDR3 spells CASRIAGGDLYEQYF. Written as DNA, the CDR3 is TGTGCCAGCAGGATAGCGGGGGGGGATTTGTACGAGCAGTACTTC.